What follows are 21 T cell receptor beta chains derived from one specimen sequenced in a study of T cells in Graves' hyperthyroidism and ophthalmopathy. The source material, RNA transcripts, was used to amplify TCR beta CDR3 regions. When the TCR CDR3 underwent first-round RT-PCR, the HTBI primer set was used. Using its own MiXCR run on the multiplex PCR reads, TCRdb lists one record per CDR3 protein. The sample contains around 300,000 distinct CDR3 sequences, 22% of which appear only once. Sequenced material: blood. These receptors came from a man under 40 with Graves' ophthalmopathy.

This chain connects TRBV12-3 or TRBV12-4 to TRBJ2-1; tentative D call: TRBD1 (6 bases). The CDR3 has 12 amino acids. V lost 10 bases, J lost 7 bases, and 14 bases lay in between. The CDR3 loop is CAMWDTPNEQFF. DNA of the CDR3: TGTGCCATGTGGGACACACCGAATGAGCAGTTCTTC.

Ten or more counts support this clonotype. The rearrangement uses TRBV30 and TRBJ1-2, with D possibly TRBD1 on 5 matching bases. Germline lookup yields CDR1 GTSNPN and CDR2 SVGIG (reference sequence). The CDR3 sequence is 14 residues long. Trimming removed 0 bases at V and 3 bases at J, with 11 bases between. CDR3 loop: CAWSVGGVDYGYTF. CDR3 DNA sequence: TGTGCCTGGAGTGTAGGAGGGGTGGACTATGGCTACACCTTC.

The CDR3 protein is CSVEARRDPSGNTIYF. In nucleotides, the CDR3 is TGCAGCGTTGAAGCGCGCAGAGACCCCTCTGGAAACACCATATATTTT. V is TRBV29-1 and J is TRBJ1-3, with D unresolved. The CDR3 is 16 residues long. The V end lost 1 base, the J end lost 0 bases, and 13 bases lay between the germline ends. Germline-derived CDR1 and CDR2 are SQVTM and ANQGSEA. The whole variable domain, filled in from reference TRBV29-1 and TRBJ1-3, reads SAVISQKPSRDICQRGTSLTIQCQVDSQVTMMFWYRQQPGQSLTLIATANQGSEATYESGFVIDKFPISRPNLTFSTLTVSNMSPEDSSIYLCSVEARRDPSGNTIYFGEGSWLTVV.

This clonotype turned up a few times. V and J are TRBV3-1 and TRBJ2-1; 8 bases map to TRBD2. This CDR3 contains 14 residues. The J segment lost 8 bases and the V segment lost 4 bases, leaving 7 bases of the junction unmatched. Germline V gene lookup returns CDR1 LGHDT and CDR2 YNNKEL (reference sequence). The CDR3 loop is CASSRRAGVDEQFF. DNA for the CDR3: TGTGCCAGCAGCCGAAGAGCGGGAGTGGATGAGCAGTTCTTC.

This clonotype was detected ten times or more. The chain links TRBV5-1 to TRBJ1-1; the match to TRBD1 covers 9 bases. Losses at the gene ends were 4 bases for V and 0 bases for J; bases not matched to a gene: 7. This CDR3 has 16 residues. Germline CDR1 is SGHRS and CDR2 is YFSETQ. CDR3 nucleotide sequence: TGCGCCAGCAGCCTATCCGGGACAGGGTTGAACACTGAAGCTTTCTTT. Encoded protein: CASSLSGTGLNTEAFF.

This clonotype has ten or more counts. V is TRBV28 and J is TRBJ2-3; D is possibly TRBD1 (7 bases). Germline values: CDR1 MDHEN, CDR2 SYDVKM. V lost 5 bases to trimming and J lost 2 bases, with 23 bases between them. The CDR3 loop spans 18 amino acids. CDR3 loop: CASSPYQPRGETTDTQYF. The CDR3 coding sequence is TGTGCCAGCAGTCCCTATCAACCCAGGGGGGAGACCACAGATACGCAGTATTTT.

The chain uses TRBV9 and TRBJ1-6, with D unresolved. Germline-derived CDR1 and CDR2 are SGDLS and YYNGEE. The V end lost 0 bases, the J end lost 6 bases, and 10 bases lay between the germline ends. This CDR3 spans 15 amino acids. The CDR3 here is CASSVEYSPNSPLHF. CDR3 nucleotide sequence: TGTGCCAGCAGCGTAGAGTACAGCCCTAATTCACCCCTCCACTTT.

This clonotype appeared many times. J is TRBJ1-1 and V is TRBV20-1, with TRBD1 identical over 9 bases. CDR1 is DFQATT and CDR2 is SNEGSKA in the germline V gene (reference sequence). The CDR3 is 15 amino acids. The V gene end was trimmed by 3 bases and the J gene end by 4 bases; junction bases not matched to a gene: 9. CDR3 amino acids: CSARTGTGSGTEAFF. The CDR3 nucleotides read TGCAGTGCTAGGACCGGGACAGGGTCGGGCACTGAAGCTTTCTTT.

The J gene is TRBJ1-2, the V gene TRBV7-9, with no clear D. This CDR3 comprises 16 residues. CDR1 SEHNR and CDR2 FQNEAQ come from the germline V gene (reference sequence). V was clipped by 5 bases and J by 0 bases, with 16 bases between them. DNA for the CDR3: TGTGCCAGCAGCCAACCCGGATTCCAAGCTAACTATGGCTACACCTTC. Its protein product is CASSQPGFQANYGYTF. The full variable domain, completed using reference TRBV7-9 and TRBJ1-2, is DTGVSQNPRHKITKRGQNVTFRCDPISEHNRLYWYRQTLGQGPEFLTYFQNEAQLEKSRLLSDRFSAERPKGSFSTLEIQRTEQGDSAMYLCASSQPGFQANYGYTFGSGTRLTVV.

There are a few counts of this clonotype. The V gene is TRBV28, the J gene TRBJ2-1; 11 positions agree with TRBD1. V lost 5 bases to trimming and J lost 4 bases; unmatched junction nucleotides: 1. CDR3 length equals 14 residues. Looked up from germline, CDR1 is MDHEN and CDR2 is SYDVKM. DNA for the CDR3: TGTGCCAGCAGTGGGACAGGGGGATACAATGAGCAGTTCTTC. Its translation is CASSGTGGYNEQFF. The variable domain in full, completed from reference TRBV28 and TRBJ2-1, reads DVKVTQSSRYLVKRTGEKVFLECVQDMDHENMFWYRQDPGLGLRLIYFSYDVKMKEKGDIPEGYSVSREKKERFSLILESASTNQTSMYLCASSGTGGYNEQFFGPGTRLTVL.

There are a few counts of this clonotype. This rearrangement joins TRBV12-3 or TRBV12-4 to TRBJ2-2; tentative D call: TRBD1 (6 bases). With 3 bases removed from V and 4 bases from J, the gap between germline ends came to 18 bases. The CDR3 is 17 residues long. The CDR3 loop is CASSFFTGQPTTGELFF. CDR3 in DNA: TGTGCCAGCAGTTTTTTTACGGGACAACCCACCACCGGGGAGCTGTTTTTT.

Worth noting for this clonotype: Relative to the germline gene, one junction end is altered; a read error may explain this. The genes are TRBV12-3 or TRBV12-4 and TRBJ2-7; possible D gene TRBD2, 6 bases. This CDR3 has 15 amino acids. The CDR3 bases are TGTGCCAACAGTTTGGTGAGCGGGCTCTCCTACGAGCAGTACTTC. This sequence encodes CANSLVSGLSYEQYF.

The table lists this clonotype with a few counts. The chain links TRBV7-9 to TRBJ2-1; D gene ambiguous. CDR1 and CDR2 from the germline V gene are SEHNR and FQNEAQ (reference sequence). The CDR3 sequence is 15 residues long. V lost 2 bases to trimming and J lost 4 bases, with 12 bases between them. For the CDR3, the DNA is TGTGCCAGCAGCTTAAGTACTTTCCAATACAATGAGCAGTTCTTC. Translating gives CASSLSTFQYNEQFF.

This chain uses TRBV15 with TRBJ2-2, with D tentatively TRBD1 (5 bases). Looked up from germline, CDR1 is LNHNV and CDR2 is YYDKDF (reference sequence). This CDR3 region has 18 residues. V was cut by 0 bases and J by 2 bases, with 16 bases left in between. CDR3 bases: TGTGCCACCAGCAGAGATCGAAGCTGGCAGGGAAACACCGGGGAGCTGTTTTTT. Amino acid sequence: CATSRDRSWQGNTGELFF.

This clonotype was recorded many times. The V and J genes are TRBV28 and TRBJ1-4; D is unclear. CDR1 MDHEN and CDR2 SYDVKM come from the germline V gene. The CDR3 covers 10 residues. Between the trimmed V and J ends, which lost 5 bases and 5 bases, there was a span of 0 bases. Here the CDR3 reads CASSNEKLFF. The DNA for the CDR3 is TGTGCCAGCAGTAATGAAAAACTGTTTTTT.

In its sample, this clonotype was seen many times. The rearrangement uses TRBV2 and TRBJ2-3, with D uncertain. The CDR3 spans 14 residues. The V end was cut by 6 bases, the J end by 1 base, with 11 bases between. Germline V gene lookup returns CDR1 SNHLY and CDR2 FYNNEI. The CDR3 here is CASRLLRGTDTQYF. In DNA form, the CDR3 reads TGTGCCAGCAGACTCCTTCGGGGCACAGATACGCAGTATTTT.

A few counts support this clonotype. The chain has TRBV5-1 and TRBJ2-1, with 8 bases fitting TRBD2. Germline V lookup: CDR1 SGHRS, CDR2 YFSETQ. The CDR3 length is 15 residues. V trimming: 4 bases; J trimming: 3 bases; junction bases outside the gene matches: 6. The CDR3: CASSKYSGSYNEQFF. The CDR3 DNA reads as TGCGCCAGCAGCAAATACAGCGGGAGCTACAATGAGCAGTTCTTC.

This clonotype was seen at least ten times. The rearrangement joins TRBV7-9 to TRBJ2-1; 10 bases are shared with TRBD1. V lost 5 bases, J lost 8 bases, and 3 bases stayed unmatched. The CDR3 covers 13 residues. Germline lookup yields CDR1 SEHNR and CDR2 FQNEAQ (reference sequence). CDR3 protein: CASSAGTGDEQFF. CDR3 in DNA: TGTGCCAGCAGCGCCGGGACAGGGGATGAGCAGTTCTTC.

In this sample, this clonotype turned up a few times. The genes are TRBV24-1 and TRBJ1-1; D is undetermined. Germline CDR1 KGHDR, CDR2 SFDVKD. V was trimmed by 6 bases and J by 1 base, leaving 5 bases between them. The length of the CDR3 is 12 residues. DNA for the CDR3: TGTGCCACCAGTTCAGGGAACACTGAAGCTTTCTTT. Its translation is CATSSGNTEAFF.

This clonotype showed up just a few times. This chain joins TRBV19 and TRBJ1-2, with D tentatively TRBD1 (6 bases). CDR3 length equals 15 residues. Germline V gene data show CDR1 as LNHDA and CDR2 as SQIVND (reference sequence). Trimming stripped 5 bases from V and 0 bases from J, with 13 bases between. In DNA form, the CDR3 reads TGTGCCAGTAGTGCACAGGGCAAAGCTAACTATGGCTACACCTTC. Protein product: CASSAQGKANYGYTF.

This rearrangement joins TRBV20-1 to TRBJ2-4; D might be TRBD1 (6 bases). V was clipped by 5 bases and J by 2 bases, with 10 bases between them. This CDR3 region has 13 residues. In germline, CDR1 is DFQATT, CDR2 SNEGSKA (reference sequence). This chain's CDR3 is CSAATGSKNIQYF. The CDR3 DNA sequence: TGCAGTGCTGCCACAGGGTCCAAAAACATTCAGTACTTC.